The 5 T cell receptor beta chains below all came from one sample that was sequenced in a study of T-cell reconstitution after alpha-beta-depleted transplantation in children (dated by TCRdb to between 2015 and 2016). Library prep was done by PCR. Instrument used: Illumina HiSeq 2500. Molecular barcoding was employed in the preparation of TCR libraries, with unique molecular identifiers being used to normalize TCRbeta repertoire quantification. The raw public data were reprocessed by TCRdb itself: fastp quality trimming at Q25, MiXCR clonotype calling, in-frame beta chains only. Each entry merges the rows of one CDR3 protein and shows their most common DNA and genes. Here the sample has almost 500,000 distinct CDR3 sequences; more than 9% occur a single time. Of the sample, 2% to 2.5% falls within the top ten clones. In light of the paper, this sample's treatment or condition label describes: allogeneic hematopoietic cell transplantation with graft depleted of TCRalphabeta T cells and CD19 B cells.

The source material was PBMCs, sampled before TCRalphabeta/CD19-depleted stem cell transplant. These receptor sequences come from a child aged 2 to 10 with inherited bone marrow failure, due to receive a stem cell transplant.

The genes are TRBV20-1 and TRBJ2-1; TRBD2 matches at 7 bases. CDR1 DFQATT and CDR2 SNEGSKA come from the germline V gene (reference sequence). Trimming removed 3 bases from V and 2 bases from J; junction bases left unmatched: 7. The CDR3 is 15 amino acids. The CDR3 bases are TGCAGTGCTAGCGGTGCGGGAGTAGCCTACAATGAGCAGTTCTTC. As protein: CSASGAGVAYNEQFF.

This chain links TRBV4-2 with TRBJ1-5; D may be TRBD1 (5 bases). From germline, CDR1 is LGHNA and CDR2 YNFKEQ. This CDR3 contains 18 residues. The V end lost 3 bases, the J end lost 5 bases, and 23 bases lay between the germline ends. This CDR3 reads CASSHLNGGSPRDQPQHF. DNA for the CDR3: TGTGCCAGCAGCCACCTAAATGGGGGATCCCCCAGGGATCAGCCCCAGCATTTT.

On this clonotype itself: This clone may be a read error of a much larger clone one base away. Here the CDR3 DNA reads TGTACCAGCAGTTTAGGCCCAGGGCAAGCGGCCCCGGGTTGGGATACGCAGTATTTT. Protein: CTSSLGPGQAAPGWDTQYF. The chain combines TRBV12-3 or TRBV12-4 with TRBJ2-3; the D call may be TRBD1 or TRBD2 (5 bases each). The CDR3 has 19 amino acids.

About this clonotype itself: Being one base from a much bigger clone, this may be a read error. The chain recombines TRBV6-1 with TRBJ2-1; the match to TRBD1 covers 11 bases. The V segment lost 7 bases and the J segment 8 bases; nucleotides outside the gene matches: 13. Germline V lookup: CDR1 MNHNS, CDR2 SASEGT. The CDR3 loop spans 16 amino acids. The CDR3 loop reads CASKKDPGQGDHEQFF. CDR3 DNA: TGTGCCAGCAAAAAGGACCCGGGACAGGGGGACCATGAGCAGTTCTTC.

This clonotype has at least ten counts. The chain joins TRBV19 to TRBJ2-1, with TRBD2 matching 7 bases. CDR1 is LNHDA, CDR2 SQIVND, per germline (reference sequence). V dropped 4 bases and J dropped 4; count of bases not matched to a gene: 4. The CDR3 spans 14 residues. CDR3 sequence (DNA): TGTGCCAGTAGTAAGGGACTACAGTACAATGAGCAGTTCTTC. It codes for CASSKGLQYNEQFF.